The rows below give T cell receptor beta chains drawn from one sample of a study of blood T cell repertoires in COVID-19. Sequenced by immunoSEQ multiplex PCR; TCRdb stores in-frame clones only, minus some. This sample has around 130,000 clones; 86% occur once, and the top ten carry 2.3%. The sequencing sample was made of PBMCs or T cells enriched from blood (not recorded which). The receptors were sampled from a woman aged 50 to 60 who had recovered from COVID-19. Both conserved end residues are part of each CDR3. A D gene is named only where the DNA matches it firmly. The size entry is marked missing in some rows and otherwise reads once, few, many or a size class.

cdr3_nt: TGTGCCAGTAGCGGGGGGGCAAGAGATACGCAGTATTTT; cdr3_aa: CASSGGARDTQYF; j_call: TRBJ2-3; clone_size: -; d_call: TRBD2; v_call: TRBV19
cdr3_nt: TGTGCCAGCACCAGGGACACAACTAATGAAAAACTGTTTTTT; cdr3_aa: CASTRDTTNEKLFF; j_call: TRBJ1-4; clone_size: -; d_call: -; v_call: TRBV2
cdr3_nt: TGTGCCAGCAGTCCTGGGGGGGTGTCTGGCTACACCTTC; cdr3_aa: CASSPGGVSGYTF; j_call: TRBJ1-2; clone_size: once; d_call: -; v_call: TRBV6-5
cdr3_nt: TGTGCCAGCAGCGCGCGACAGACAAACGAGCAGTACTTC; cdr3_aa: CASSARQTNEQYF; j_call: TRBJ2-7; clone_size: -; d_call: -; v_call: TRBV9
cdr3_nt: TGCGCCAGCAGCCTAGGGACAGCTCGGCCCGGGTACAATGAGCAGTTCTTC; cdr3_aa: CASSLGTARPGYNEQFF; j_call: TRBJ2-1; clone_size: -; d_call: TRBD1; v_call: TRBV5-1
cdr3_nt: TGTGCCAGCACCCTCCTCCCTGCGGGCGGGGAGCTGTTTTTT; cdr3_aa: CASTLLPAGGELFF; j_call: TRBJ2-2; clone_size: -; d_call: -; v_call: TRBV27
cdr3_nt: TGTGCTAGTGGTTTGGTAGCGGGACACTTCTATGGCTACACCTTC; cdr3_aa: CASGLVAGHFYGYTF; j_call: TRBJ1-2; clone_size: -; d_call: -; v_call: TRBV12-5
cdr3_nt: TGTGCCAGCAGTTACGGGGCAGGCGGCTACACCTTC; cdr3_aa: CASSYGAGGYTF; j_call: TRBJ1-2; clone_size: -; d_call: -; v_call: TRBV6-2/TRBV6-3
cdr3_nt: TGTGCCAGCAGCCAGGGTGGAGCCGGGGAGCTGTTTTTT; cdr3_aa: CASSQGGAGELFF; j_call: TRBJ2-2; clone_size: -; d_call: -; v_call: TRBV12-3/TRBV12-4
cdr3_nt: TGTGCCATCACCCCGACAGGTCTAAATTCACCCCTCCACTTT; cdr3_aa: CAITPTGLNSPLHF; j_call: TRBJ1-6; clone_size: -; d_call: -; v_call: TRBV10-3
cdr3_nt: TGTGCCAGCAGCTTGGGCGGGGGCAATCAGCCCCAGCATTTT; cdr3_aa: CASSLGGGNQPQHF; j_call: TRBJ1-5; clone_size: -; d_call: -; v_call: TRBV5-6
cdr3_nt: TGTGCCAGCAGCGTAGCTACGGGGACAGCCTCTGGGGCCAACGTCCTGACTTTC; cdr3_aa: CASSVATGTASGANVLTF; j_call: TRBJ2-6; clone_size: -; d_call: TRBD1; v_call: TRBV9
cdr3_nt: TGTGCCAGCAGAAGGACAGGGGGTCTGTATGGCTACACCTTC; cdr3_aa: CASRRTGGLYGYTF; j_call: TRBJ1-2; clone_size: -; d_call: TRBD1; v_call: TRBV5-4
cdr3_nt: TGTGCCAGCAGTCCAACCCTCGGGACAGGGACTGGAAACACCATATATTTT; cdr3_aa: CASSPTLGTGTGNTIYF; j_call: TRBJ1-3; clone_size: -; d_call: TRBD1; v_call: TRBV28
cdr3_nt: TGCAGCGTTGAACCTAGCGGGGGGGCCGTTGAGACCCAGTACTTC; cdr3_aa: CSVEPSGGAVETQYF; j_call: TRBJ2-5; clone_size: -; d_call: TRBD2; v_call: TRBV29-1
cdr3_nt: TGTGCCAGCAAGGCCGGGGGGACCTTCTACGAGCAGTACTTC; cdr3_aa: CASKAGGTFYEQYF; j_call: TRBJ2-7; clone_size: -; d_call: TRBD2; v_call: TRBV2
cdr3_nt: TGTGCCAGCAAAACCCAGGGACAGTTCTACGAGCAGTACTTC; cdr3_aa: CASKTQGQFYEQYF; j_call: TRBJ2-7; clone_size: -; d_call: TRBD1; v_call: TRBV27
cdr3_nt: TGCAGTGCAATATATCCCCCCGGCTACACCTTC; cdr3_aa: CSAIYPPGYTF; j_call: TRBJ1-2; clone_size: -; d_call: -; v_call: TRBV20-1
cdr3_nt: TGTGCCAGCAGCGTAGCTCCCCTATCTGGTGGAAACACCATATATTTT; cdr3_aa: CASSVAPLSGGNTIYF; j_call: TRBJ1-3; clone_size: -; d_call: -; v_call: TRBV9
cdr3_nt: TGTGCCAGCAGCTTGATACCGGGGGGCTCCTACGAGCAGTACTTC; cdr3_aa: CASSLIPGGSYEQYF; j_call: TRBJ2-7; clone_size: -; d_call: TRBD2; v_call: TRBV5-4
cdr3_nt: TGTGCCTGGAGTGTACAGGAAGGCTATGGCTACACCTTC; cdr3_aa: CAWSVQEGYGYTF; j_call: TRBJ1-2; clone_size: -; d_call: -; v_call: TRBV30
cdr3_nt: TGTGCCAGCAGCGTAGGAGGGGGTGGGTATACTGAAGCTTTCTTT; cdr3_aa: CASSVGGGGYTEAFF; j_call: TRBJ1-1; clone_size: -; d_call: -; v_call: TRBV9
cdr3_nt: TGTGCCAGCAGTTTGAGGGAAGGGGCAGGGGACGGGGAGACCCAGTACTTC; cdr3_aa: CASSLREGAGDGETQYF; j_call: TRBJ2-5; clone_size: -; d_call: -; v_call: TRBV6-2/TRBV6-3
cdr3_nt: TGCGCCAGCAGCTTGGATGGCCAGGGCGTACAGCCCCAGCATTTT; cdr3_aa: CASSLDGQGVQPQHF; j_call: TRBJ1-5; clone_size: -; d_call: -; v_call: TRBV5-1
cdr3_nt: TGTGCCAGCAGCTCTGACAGTTACGGCTACACCTTC; cdr3_aa: CASSSDSYGYTF; j_call: TRBJ1-2; clone_size: -; d_call: -; v_call: TRBV5-6
cdr3_nt: TGTGCCAGCAGTTTATCTCCGGGACTAGCGGGGGAGCAGTACTTC; cdr3_aa: CASSLSPGLAGEQYF; j_call: TRBJ2-7; clone_size: -; d_call: TRBD2; v_call: TRBV27
cdr3_nt: TGTGCCAGTAGTCAAGGGGGCTCTGGAAACACCATATATTTT; cdr3_aa: CASSQGGSGNTIYF; j_call: TRBJ1-3; clone_size: -; d_call: -; v_call: TRBV19